Sequencing of this T cell receptor (beta chain) was carried out in a study of T cells in Graves' hyperthyroidism and ophthalmopathy (dated by TCRdb to 2018 to 2020). Background for the entire study: Peripheral blood samples were taken at the time of initial diagnosis, prior to any treatment. TCR V-J signatures able to tell the groups apart were searched for in a discovery cohort of 100 or so patients, of whom 43 had Graves' ophthalmopathy and under 65 had stable Graves' hyperthyroidism. An independent validation cohort of 18 to 20 hyperthyroidism patients and roughly 16 patients who later progressed to ophthalmopathy tested prospective prediction of ophthalmopathy. The approximately 98 discovery patients were randomly divided into training and test sets at a 7:3 ratio. In addition, the study compared T-cell repertoires in thyroid tissue and in blood from roughly six Graves' hyperthyroidism patients. Following sampling, methimazole starting at 30 mg daily was given to hyperthyroidism patients, and high-dose intravenous methylprednisolone was given to ophthalmopathy patients. According to the paper, TCR Vbeta CDR3 sequencing was carried out on 135 peripheral blood samples, which came from fewer than 50 ophthalmopathy, 80 or so hyperthyroidism and roughly 17 progressor patients.

The TCR beta CDR3 regions were amplified from RNA transcripts. The TCR CDR3 was subjected to a first round of RT-PCR using the HTBI primer set and the Qiagen OneStep RT-PCR kit. A second multiplex PCR round built the libraries, followed by size selection and purification. Sequencing of the libraries was done on an Illumina HiSeq2000 using paired-end 100 bp reads. The original methods were these. SOAPnuke was used to process the raw data, throwing out any read that contained adapters or uncalled bases, had a mean Phred below 15, or lacked an exact constant-primer or identifier match. COPE v1.2.5 was used to merge the high-quality paired reads, and each unique nucleotide sequence was defined as a clonotype. MiTCR v1.1 was used to align clonotypes to the IMGT TRBV, TRBD and TRBJ reference segments. Only V-J combinations with frequency above 0.0001, covering about 99% of repertoires, were analysed. A TCS score was defined as the ratio of F50 (clonal expansion) to E x V (chaos), with BLOSUM62-based TCRdist applied between CDR3 peptides within each V-J. Welch's t-statistics and random forest reduced several hundred V-J features to fewer than 15, which were used in a naive Bayes classifier (R e1071). TCRdb passed the public sequencing reads through fastp at Q25 and MiXCR, retaining productive beta sequences. Each record represents a unique CDR3 protein, reported with the most common genes and DNA among its rows. Clone size and V and J calls follow TCRdb, not the original study. For this sample there are a few hundred thousand distinct CDR3 sequences; 15% to 19% appear just once. The ten largest clones capture about 30% of the sample.

Hyperthyroidism patients were newly diagnosed, had a disease duration of under 2 months, and were aged 18 to 65 years. Exclusion was applied to patients with uncontrolled infections, other autoimmune diseases, pregnancy or lactation. Clinical symptoms, serum thyroxine and TRAb, thyroid ultrasound, and orbital computed tomography formed the basis for the diagnoses. Blood from progressor patients was collected at the time of first diagnosis with hyperthyroidism, before any ophthalmopathy symptoms had appeared. PBMCs were separated from roughly 9.3 ml of fresh peripheral blood using Ficoll-Paque density gradient centrifugation. Patients classed as progressors first received a Graves' hyperthyroidism diagnosis and then went on to develop ophthalmopathy during follow-up. Total RNA was extracted using Trizol reagent, and RNA quality was assessed on an Agilent 2100 Bioanalyzer. On this clonotype: The target of this receptor is not known. Within one base of it there is no much larger clone, and no base qualities were kept.

Sequences MNHEY (CDR1) and SMNVEV (CDR2) are obtained from the germline V gene (reference sequence). Cut back by 0 bases and 5 bases, the V and J ends lie 10 bases apart. The CDR3 goes from the cysteine to the phenylalanine over 15 residues. Solely the CDR3 DNA is kept, with 45 bases framed from the first base. General findings and caveats noted by the study authors: A 13 V-J signature model separated ophthalmopathy from stable hyperthyroidism, with 87.88% sensitivity and 81% to 83% specificity in cross-validation and 80%/75% in testing. No statistical method was used to fix the sample size in advance, and group allocation was not hidden from the investigators. Most expanded thyroid clonotypes (frequency above 0.001) were also detected in blood, suggesting blood repertoires may reflect thyroid immune responses. In validation, the model predicted progression to ophthalmopathy with approximately 71% sensitivity and roughly 72% specificity, a median of roughly seven months before onset.

The TCR originated in a woman younger than 35 with Graves' hyperthyroidism that later progressed to Graves' ophthalmopathy. The chain is encoded by TRBV27 joined to TRBJ1-4, and possibly TRBD1, on 5 matching bases. The specimen sequenced was blood. Here is the DNA: TGTGCCAGCAGTTTATCGGGAGGGGTGAATGAAAAACTGTTTTTT. Its translation is CASSLSGGVNEKLFF.